One and the same sample provided the 15 T cell receptor beta chains below, sequenced in a study of regulatory T cells in long-lasting Graves disease. The time point is: newly diagnosed GD, antithyroid drugs for less than 3 months. RNA from PBMCs was the source of the TCR library. Combining iRepertoire HTBI primers with Arm-PCR of CDR3 regions, the authors built TCR beta libraries. In TCRdb, the multiplex PCR reads were re-called with MiXCR into one record per CDR3 protein. The sample yields some 460,000 distinct CDR3 sequences, 15% to 20% seen once. These records were also assigned to another study, of T cells in Graves' hyperthyroidism and ophthalmopathy.

Source: peripheral blood mononuclear cells (PBMCs), taken at new diagnosis, from a patient treated with antithyroid drugs. The receptor set was obtained from a man in his forties or fifties with Graves disease.

This clonotype appeared many times. The chain uses TRBV27 and TRBJ2-7; D is undetermined. The CDR3 has 15 residues. V was cut by 4 bases and J by 6 bases, with 19 bases left in between. The germline CDR1 and CDR2 sequences are MNHEY and SMNVEV (reference sequence). This CDR3 is CASSYVSVYPGEQYF. The CDR3 bases are TGTGCCAGCAGTTACGTATCGGTCTACCCGGGCGAGCAGTACTTC.

This chain joins TRBV7-9 and TRBJ2-7, with D possibly being TRBD2 (6 bases). Germline assignment: CDR1 SEHNR and CDR2 FQNEAQ (reference sequence). The CDR3 is 15 amino acids. V lost 5 bases, J lost 2 bases, and 16 bases lay in between. As DNA, the CDR3 is TGTGCCAGCAGCCACAGTCAACTAGCAGCCTACGAGCAGTACTTC. It codes for CASSHSQLAAYEQYF.

V is TRBV18 and J is TRBJ2-4; 8 bases are shared with TRBD1. Germline V gives CDR1 KGHSH, CDR2 LQKENI. The CDR3 is made up of 17 amino acids. V lost 0 bases, J lost 4 bases, and 8 bases stayed unmatched. The CDR3 protein is CASSPPVTGANKNIQYF. CDR3 in DNA: TGTGCCAGCTCACCACCGGTGACAGGGGCGAATAAAAACATTCAGTACTTC.

DNA of the CDR3: TGTGCCAGCAGTTTATCCCTTGGGGGGTTAGCGCAGTATTTT. Its protein is CASSLSLGGLAQYF. This chain joins TRBV28 and TRBJ2-3; tentatively, D is TRBD2 (6 bases). This CDR3 has 14 residues. Trimming pared 1 base from V and 10 bases from J, leaving 15 bases between. Germline assignment: CDR1 MDHEN and CDR2 SYDVKM.

The V and J genes are TRBV5-1 and TRBJ2-7; the match to TRBD2 covers 9 bases. Germline V gives CDR1 SGHRS, CDR2 YFSETQ. The CDR3 spans 17 residues. V lost 0 bases and J lost 1; bases outside the gene matches: 8. The CDR3: CASSLDSVAGVSYEQYF. The CDR3 region has the DNA TGCGCCAGCAGCTTGGATTCGGTAGCGGGAGTTTCCTACGAGCAGTACTTC.

This clonotype was recorded at least ten times. This chain joins TRBV7-9 and TRBJ2-1, with TRBD2 matching over 9 bases. From germline, CDR1 is SEHNR and CDR2 FQNEAQ (reference sequence). Trimming cost V 1 base and J 8 bases; bases outside gene matches: 6. The CDR3 consists of 15 residues. The CDR3 loop is CASSLGSGRRDEQFF. DNA of the CDR3: TGTGCCAGCAGCTTAGGAAGCGGGAGGAGGGATGAGCAGTTCTTC.

The CDR3 sequence is CAISEYKVRGGLEFF. For the CDR3, the DNA is TGTGCCATCAGTGAATATAAGGTTAGGGGAGGGTTAGAGTTCTTC. This chain joins TRBV10-3 and TRBJ2-1; TRBD2 agrees at 7 bases. The V segment lost 3 bases and the J segment 14 bases; nucleotides outside the gene matches: 16. Germline loops: CDR1 ENHRY, CDR2 SYGVKD. The CDR3 runs 15 residues.

The sample holds many counts of this clonotype. The chain uses TRBV27 and TRBJ2-7; D is possibly TRBD2 (6 bases). The CDR3 consists of 13 residues. V was clipped by 5 bases and J by 8 bases, with 16 bases between them. CDR1 MNHEY and CDR2 SMNVEV come from the germline V gene (reference sequence). The CDR3 DNA follows: TGTGCCAGCAGTCGGGGGACGACCTCACAGCAGTACTTC. Residues: CASSRGTTSQQYF.

This clonotype was observed many times. The chain joins TRBV5-1 to TRBJ2-7, with 7 positions matching TRBD1. The CDR3 runs 13 residues. V gave up 5 bases and J gave up 4 bases; unmatched junction bases: 6. The germline CDR1 and CDR2 sequences are SGHRS and YFSETQ. Written as DNA, the CDR3 is TGCGCCAGCAGTCGGGACAGACTATACGAGCAGTACTTC. This gives the protein CASSRDRLYEQYF.

Many counts were recorded for this clonotype. The rearrangement uses TRBV20-1 and TRBJ2-3, with 14 positions matching TRBD2. Germline loops: CDR1 DFQATT, CDR2 SNEGSKA (reference sequence). Trimming at V came to 4 bases and at J to 3 bases, leaving 9 bases not matched to a gene. This CDR3 has 17 residues. The DNA for the CDR3 is TGCAGTGCTACCCCGACTAGCGGGAGGGGGAGGACAGATACGCAGTATTTT. Its translation: CSATPTSGRGRTDTQYF.

The chain combines TRBV18 with TRBJ2-3, with 10 positions matching TRBD2. This CDR3 is built from 17 residues. The germline gives CDR1 KGHSH, CDR2 LQKENI. The J segment lost 1 base and the V segment lost 3 bases, leaving 7 bases of the junction unmatched. CDR3 loop: CASSPPSGSLGTDTQYF. The CDR3 DNA reads TGTGCCAGCTCACCCCCTAGCGGGAGTCTGGGCACAGATACGCAGTATTTT.

The gene calls are TRBV15 and TRBJ2-7; no clear D gene. V lost 0 bases, J lost 2 bases, and 5 bases lay in between. From germline, CDR1 is LNHNV and CDR2 YYDKDF (reference sequence). The CDR3 spans 13 residues. As DNA, the CDR3 is TGTGCCACCAGCAGAGATCATCCCTACGAGCAGTACTTC. Translated, it gives CATSRDHPYEQYF.

V and J are TRBV12-5 and TRBJ1-1; D not certain. In germline, CDR1 is LGHNT, CDR2 FRNRAP. With 4 bases removed from V and 1 base from J, the gap between germline ends came to 13 bases. This CDR3 spans 15 amino acids. The CDR3, as DNA: TGTGCTAGTGGTTCCCCCGGGGAATGGAACACTGAAGCTTTCTTT. Its protein is CASGSPGEWNTEAFF.

The sample holds many counts of this clonotype. The chain is built from TRBV7-9 and TRBJ2-5, with D possibly being TRBD1 (6 bases). Germline loops: CDR1 SEHNR, CDR2 FQNEAQ (reference sequence). CDR3 length: 13 residues. V lost 3 bases and J 5 bases, leaving 10 bases between the germline ends. The CDR3 here is CASSFSGDETQYF. The CDR3 nucleotides are TGTGCCAGCAGCTTCTCAGGGGACGAGACCCAGTACTTC. The full variable domain, in which reference TRBV7-9 and TRBJ2-5 provide the parts outside the CDR3, is DTGVSQNPRHKITKRGQNVTFRCDPISEHNRLYWYRQTLGQGPEFLTYFQNEAQLEKSRLLSDRFSAERPKGSFSTLEIQRTEQGDSAMYLCASSFSGDETQYFGPGTRLLVL.

The V gene is TRBV28, the J gene TRBJ1-5, with TRBD1 matching over 7 bases. This CDR3 spans 18 amino acids. V shed 3 bases, J shed 0 bases, and the junction held 11 bases outside the gene matches. Germline CDR1 MDHEN, CDR2 SYDVKM. DNA of the CDR3: TGTGCCAGCAGTTTGAGAAGGGGGCCGCCTTATAGCAATCAGCCCCAGCATTTT. Its protein is CASSLRRGPPYSNQPQHF.